This entry concerns a single T cell receptor beta chain. What it binds is unknown. The data were obtained in a study of read filtering for tumor transcriptome and immune sequencing. Study context: Whole-transcriptome libraries were prepared after DNase treatment. TCR-mapped reads were about 4.05 to 10.27 million with IR-seq versus about 85 to 1,300 with RNA-seq. Study-level points and caveats: Roughly four fifths of IR-seq clonotypes had one read, totaling around 4% of reads; RNA-seq: about 74% and 41%.

From about 0.4 ug of RNA, a library with molecular barcoded alpha/delta and beta/gamma adaptors was made. In TCRdb, the reads were re-called with MiXCR into one record per CDR3 protein. The sample lists 75,000 to 90,000 distinct CDR3 sequences; more than 9% were seen once. Trimming shortened V by 5 bases and J by 1 base, and 18 bases separated the two germline ends. The CDR3 extends over 17 amino acids. The germline V gene has CDR1 MNHEY and CDR2 SMNVEV (reference sequence). This sequence joins TRBV27 and TRBJ1-5; maybe TRBD1 (5 bases). Sequencing was carried out using a population of CD138-negative cells sorted from bone marrow. The clonotype comes from a donor at least 40 years old with multiple myeloma. The CDR3 here is CASSPNAWGGSNQPQHF. CDR3 in DNA: TGTGCCAGCAGTCCCAACGCATGGGGGGGGAGCAATCAGCCCCAGCATTTT.